A selection of T cell receptor beta chains follows, all from one sample in a study of blood T cell repertoires in COVID-19. Libraries were prepared by immunoSEQ multiplex PCR; TCRdb keeps only in-frame clonotypes and omits some of them. Of 140,000 to 150,000 clones listed, 70% to 90% were seen once; the top ten hold roughly 2.5%. Sequences were obtained from peripheral blood. These receptors were collected from a human donor with acute or convalescent COVID-19. The donor label of this sample is uncertain. Each CDR3 is given with its conserved first and last residue. A D gene is named only where the DNA matches it firmly. Part of the rows lack a size; the others show once, few, many or a class for expanded clones.

V	size	D	J	CDR3	DNA
TRBV14	NA	TRBD1	TRBJ2-7	CASSTIGQGNEQYF	TGTGCCAGCAGCACGATAGGACAGGGAAACGAGCAGTACTTC
TRBV18	NA	TRBD1	TRBJ1-2	CASSPATGENYGYTF	TGTGCCAGCTCACCGGCGACAGGGGAAAACTATGGCTACACCTTC
TRBV2	NA	NA	TRBJ1-6	CASSRQIYNSPLHF	TGTGCCAGCAGTAGACAAATCTATAATTCACCCCTCCACTTT
TRBV6-6	NA	NA	TRBJ1-5	CASSYSPQGNQPQHF	TGTGCCAGCAGTTACTCACCTCAGGGGAATCAGCCCCAGCATTTT
TRBV5-1	NA	TRBD1	TRBJ1-4	CASSAGTGENEKLFF	TGCGCCAGCAGCGCAGGGACAGGAGAAAATGAAAAACTGTTTTTT
TRBV27	few	TRBD1	TRBJ1-2	CASSFSTGSEGYTF	TGTGCCAGCAGTTTTTCGACAGGGTCGGAGGGCTACACCTTC
TRBV6-1	NA	NA	TRBJ1-1	CASSELVAGSNTEAFF	TGTGCCAGCAGTGAATTGGTGGCAGGGTCGAACACTGAAGCTTTCTTT
TRBV28	NA	TRBD1	TRBJ1-4	CASSLLGETGQGGEKLFF	TGTGCCAGCAGTTTATTGGGGGAGACTGGACAGGGCGGTGAAAAACTGTTTTTT
TRBV7-2	NA	NA	TRBJ2-5	CASSPWIRGETQYF	TGTGCCAGCAGCCCGTGGATTAGGGGTGAGACCCAGTACTTC
TRBV11-2	NA	NA	TRBJ2-2	CASSQQGPNTGELFF	TGTGCCAGCAGCCAACAGGGACCGAACACCGGGGAGCTGTTTTTT
TRBV7-2	once	TRBD2	TRBJ2-5	CASSLDGRGGETQYF	TGTGCCAGCAGCTTAGATGGACGGGGGGGAGAGACCCAGTACTTC
TRBV6-5	NA	NA	TRBJ1-2	CASSYQDGYTF	TGTGCCAGCAGTTACCAGGATGGCTACACCTTC
TRBV4-3	NA	TRBD1	TRBJ1-2	CASSRGTGGNYGYTF	TGCGCCAGCAGCCGAGGGACAGGGGGCAACTATGGCTACACCTTC
TRBV2	NA	TRBD1	TRBJ2-4	CASSALGGWFAAKNIQYF	TGTGCCAGCAGTGCGCTAGGGGGCTGGTTCGCGGCCAAAAACATTCAGTACTTC
TRBV5-5	NA	NA	TRBJ2-7	CASSLGQGPYEQYF	TGTGCCAGCAGCTTAGGGCAGGGTCCCTACGAGCAGTACTTC
TRBV7-9	NA	NA	TRBJ2-5	CASSLSRGRQETQYF	TGTGCCAGCAGCTTGTCCCGGGGGAGACAAGAGACCCAGTACTTC
TRBV18	NA	TRBD1	TRBJ1-5	CASSPGTGEQPQHF	TGTGCCAGCTCACCCGGGACAGGGGAACAGCCCCAGCATTTT
TRBV19	NA	TRBD1	TRBJ1-2	CASSIGTGANYGYTF	TGTGCCAGTAGTATCGGGACAGGGGCTAACTATGGCTACACCTTC
TRBV10-3	NA	NA	TRBJ1-1	CATRGGYQSGNTEAFF	TGTGCCACCCGTGGGGGGTATCAATCAGGGAACACTGAAGCTTTCTTT
TRBV2	NA	TRBD1	TRBJ1-4	CASRGTGGDEKLFF	TGTGCCAGCAGAGGTACAGGGGGGGATGAAAAACTGTTTTTT
TRBV2	NA	NA	TRBJ1-2	CASSGQLEKDGYTF	TGTGCCAGCTCAGGACAGTTGGAAAAAGATGGCTACACCTTC
TRBV5-5	NA	TRBD2	TRBJ2-5	CASSEAGTSGGKTQYF	TGTGCCAGCAGCGAAGCCGGGACTAGCGGTGGGAAGACCCAGTACTTC
TRBV7-3	NA	NA	TRBJ1-1	CASSLGTGSSTEAFF	TGTGCCAGCAGCTTAGGAACAGGGAGTAGCACTGAAGCTTTCTTT
TRBV3-1/TRBV3-2	NA	TRBD1	TRBJ2-3	CATRDSIIPTDTQYF	TGTGCCACCCGGGACAGTATAATTCCCACAGATACGCAGTATTTT
TRBV27	NA	NA	TRBJ1-2	CASSLRPMDGYTF	TGTGCCAGCAGTTTACGCCCTATGGATGGCTACACCTTC
TRBV14	NA	NA	TRBJ1-2	CASSPTGFGYTF	TGTGCCAGCAGCCCAACAGGGTTTGGCTACACCTTC
TRBV6-6	NA	NA	TRBJ2-2	CASSRPGRNWPNTGELFF	TGTGCCAGCAGCCGACCGGGGAGGAATTGGCCTAACACCGGGGAGCTGTTTTTT
TRBV10-3	NA	TRBD1	TRBJ1-5	CAINGQVQGPQHF	TGTGCCATCAATGGACAGGTCCAGGGGCCCCAGCATTTT
TRBV5-5	NA	NA	TRBJ1-2	CASSLIVDAIYGYTF	TGTGCCAGCAGCTTGATCGTAGATGCAATCTATGGCTACACCTTC
TRBV10-3	NA	TRBD2	TRBJ2-6	CAISEFSSGGSMTGANVLTF	TGTGCCATCAGTGAGTTTAGCTCCGGCGGGAGTATGACTGGGGCCAACGTCCTGACTTTC
TRBV6-5	NA	NA	TRBJ2-2	CASKLENTGELFF	TGTGCCAGCAAACTCGAGAACACCGGGGAGCTGTTTTTT
TRBV5-4	NA	NA	TRBJ2-5	CASSLNTGQETQYF	TGTGCCAGCAGCTTAAATACAGGCCAAGAGACCCAGTACTTC
TRBV7-2	NA	TRBD2	TRBJ2-1	CASSLWAGGQSNEQFF	TGTGCCAGCAGCTTATGGGCGGGGGGGCAGAGCAATGAGCAGTTCTTC
TRBV6-5	NA	TRBD1	TRBJ2-6	CASSYRGQGANVLTF	TGTGCCAGCAGCTACAGGGGGCAAGGGGCCAACGTCCTGACTTTC
TRBV30	NA	NA	TRBJ1-1	CAWSVRRQVRTEAFF	TGTGCCTGGAGTGTCCGCAGACAGGTTCGAACTGAAGCTTTCTTT
TRBV5-1	NA	TRBD1	TRBJ2-2	CASGGQDLTGELFF	TGCGCCAGTGGGGGACAGGACCTCACCGGGGAGCTGTTTTTT
TRBV5-1	NA	TRBD1	TRBJ2-2	CASSGTGGTGELFF	TGCGCCAGCAGTGGAACAGGGGGCACCGGGGAGCTGTTTTTT
TRBV6-5	NA	TRBD1	TRBJ1-1	CASSYSPQGGNTEAFF	TGTGCCAGCAGTTACTCCCCCCAGGGGGGGAACACTGAAGCTTTCTTT
TRBV19	NA	NA	TRBJ1-1	CASSPTTGRGADTEAFF	TGTGCCAGTAGCCCCACTACCGGACGGGGGGCGGACACTGAAGCTTTCTTT
TRBV4-2	NA	TRBD1	TRBJ2-6	CASSSGQGAGANVLTF	TGTGCCAGCAGCAGTGGACAGGGGGCTGGGGCCAACGTCCTGACTTTC
TRBV6-6	few	NA	TRBJ1-1	CASSPLMNTEAFF	TGTGCCAGCAGTCCACTAATGAACACTGAAGCTTTCTTT
TRBV7-9	NA	TRBD1	TRBJ1-2	CASRLQGARDGYTF	TGTGCCAGCAGGTTACAGGGGGCTAGGGATGGCTACACCTTC
TRBV9	NA	TRBD1	TRBJ1-1	CASSKQGENTEAFF	TGTGCCAGCAGCAAACAGGGGGAGAACACTGAAGCTTTCTTT
TRBV19	NA	NA	TRBJ1-4	CASSSRGGKLFF	TGTGCCAGTAGTTCCCGGGGGGGAAAACTGTTTTTT
TRBV5-8	NA	TRBD1	TRBJ1-1	CASSSGTGGLNTEAFF	TGTGCCAGCAGCTCCGGGACAGGGGGCCTAAACACTGAAGCTTTCTTT
TRBV14	NA	TRBD2	TRBJ2-1	CASSRALETSPPKDEQFF	TGTGCCAGCAGTCGAGCCCTCGAGACTAGCCCACCTAAGGATGAGCAGTTCTTC
TRBV6-5	NA	NA	TRBJ1-1	CASRREENTEAFF	TGTGCCAGCAGACGTGAGGAGAACACTGAAGCTTTCTTT
TRBV9	NA	NA	TRBJ1-2	CASSGRTDGYTF	TGTGCCAGCAGCGGGCGGACAGACGGCTACACCTTC
TRBV7-2	NA	NA	TRBJ1-2	CASSLDTNYGYTF	TGTGCCAGCAGCTTAGACACGAACTATGGCTACACCTTC
TRBV15	NA	NA	TRBJ1-5	CATSRDWGGDSNQPQHF	TGTGCCACCAGCAGAGATTGGGGGGGTGATAGCAATCAGCCCCAGCATTTT
TRBV20-1	NA	NA	TRBJ2-4	CSASVQGGNIQYF	TGCAGTGCTAGTGTCCAGGGGGGAAACATTCAGTACTTC
TRBV28	NA	NA	TRBJ1-2	CASTLTSGLGYTF	TGTGCCAGCACCTTAACCTCAGGGTTAGGCTACACCTTC
TRBV6-2/TRBV6-3	NA	NA	TRBJ1-6	CASSYSIVESNYNSPLHF	TGTGCCAGCAGTTACTCGATAGTGGAGAGTAACTATAATTCACCCCTCCACTTT
TRBV28	few	TRBD1	TRBJ1-1	CASRFRGQTTEAFF	TGTGCCAGCAGGTTCAGGGGACAGACCACTGAAGCTTTCTTT
TRBV28	once	TRBD1	TRBJ2-5	CASSSEDRRQETQYF	TGTGCCAGCAGTTCCGAGGACAGGAGACAAGAGACCCAGTACTTC
TRBV2	NA	NA	TRBJ1-1	CASSGQSSITEAFF	TGTGCCAGCAGCGGACAGTCAAGTATCACTGAAGCTTTCTTT
TRBV27	NA	NA	TRBJ2-7	CASRVKQASLSYEQYF	TGTGCCAGCAGAGTAAAACAGGCCTCGCTCTCCTACGAGCAGTACTTC
TRBV5-1	NA	NA	TRBJ2-2	CASSPGVAGTGELFF	TGCGCCAGCAGCCCGGGAGTTGCGGGGACGGGGGAGCTGTTTTTT
TRBV11-1	NA	TRBD2	TRBJ2-3	CASSLNSGGTDTQYF	TGTGCCAGCAGCTTAAACAGCGGGGGCACAGATACGCAGTATTTT
TRBV5-1	NA	TRBD1	TRBJ2-5	CASSLQGTKETQYF	TGCGCCAGCAGCTTACAGGGGACCAAAGAGACCCAGTACTTC